This T cell receptor beta chain was captured by sequencing in a study of T cell responses to AZD1222 COVID-19 vaccine. Whole-study context: Samples with a second dose at about 4 or about 12 weeks were pooled together. Points from the study as a whole: With two AZD1222 doses given, Spike-specific TCR breadth and depth both rose.

Turning to this clone: Its target is not known.

In germline, CDR1 is ENHRY, CDR2 SYGVKD. This CDR3 has 13 amino acids. The V and J ends lost 2 bases and 0 bases respectively, with 5 bases between them. The table came from immunoSEQ multiplex PCR; TCRdb's copy has only in-frame clones and leaves some out. The profile covers around 180,000 clones, with 85% to 90% appearing a single time and roughly 0.49% taken by the ten largest. This specimen consisted of peripheral blood, obtained on day 0 of AZD1222 vaccination. This TCR derives from an adult in good health. The chain recombines TRBV10-3 with TRBJ2-7, with D hard to call. This CDR3 reads CAISERSSYEQYF. Written as DNA, the CDR3 is TGTGCCATCAGTGAGCGGAGCTCCTACGAGCAGTACTTC.